This TCR beta chain was documented in a study of cytomegalovirus exposure and HLA in healthy donors (dated by TCRdb to the late 2010s). Looking at the study overall: An earlier analysis of approximately 640 of the donors reported approximately 300 Gb of sequence data and 117 million unique TCR beta sequences from 190 million or so T cells. Roughly 300 gigabases of sequencing data and roughly 90 million unique TCR sequences were included in an early release covering 550 to 800 HLA-typed donors. The genetic ancestry cluster associated with self-reported Caucasian donors included 81% of the 398 genotyped donors. The study aimed to test whether cataloging public T cell receptors could reveal signatures of past pathogen exposure. The study profiled the T cell repertoires of hundreds of subjects by immunosequencing and related them to cytomegalovirus serostatus. In addition to the first cohort of 650 to 800 subjects, a separate validation cohort of 100 to 150 different subjects was used. The study combined high-throughput TCR immunosequencing, statistical association of individual TCRs with disease status, and machine learning to predict cytomegalovirus infection status. A later analysis re-examined previously published TCR beta repertoires from just over 650 donors and added high-resolution HLA genotyping to investigate patterns of TCR occurrence. In the later analysis, no new phenotypic data were used to find candidate immune exposures; instead, reliance was placed on TCR beta sequences and their occurrence across donors. To decide whether each TCR beta V gene segment behaved as functional or pseudogenic, an earlier analysis of some 540 of the donors relied on high-throughput TCR beta sequencing. Donor age, sex, ethnicity and CMV serostatus were collected together with the repertoire data. A later genetic analysis used genome-wide SNP genotypes for about 65% of the roughly 700 donors, treating that subset as a discovery cohort. All discovery cohort repertoires had been generated on a single sequencing platform. HLA typing included class I and class II loci at four-digit resolution. Typing coverage differed by locus: A, B, C, DRB1 and DQB1 were typed in roughly 620-640 donors, DQA1 in 522, DPA1 in around 610, and DPB1 in just under 480. Four or five DR-DQ haplotypes were handled as single units for association and clustering because linkage in the cohort was strong. On average, over 200,000 unique TCR beta nucleotide sequences were sequenced per donor among 300 to 500 genotyped donors of the cohort, with roughly 20% of those sequences being non-productive. The research as a whole found: Only TCR beta chains were sequenced in this cohort, and the absence of alpha or paired-chain data limited detectable features. The earlier analysis of nearly 600 of the donors excluded fewer than 20 rarely observed V segments, including chromosome 9 orphons, because counts were too low. According to a later analysis, most CMV-associated TCR beta chains appeared to be HLA-restricted, and the HLA associations seemed to be driven largely by CMV exposure. The authors suggested that the approach could potentially be generalized to other disease states and immunological phenotypes. The sequencing pipeline was judged likely to have produced a cluster of highly shared sequence variants as a technical artifact. The study listed 150 to 200 TCR beta chains as associated with cytomegalovirus. A later analysis found that TCR association rates varied across HLA loci, with DRB1 alleles showing the most associated TCRs and HLA-C alleles the fewest. A later analysis found that HLA-associated TCR beta chains were more clonally expanded and had lower generation probabilities than equally common non-associated chains. The 87-base-pair reads could not distinguish some IMGT-functional V segments, including TRBV6-2 and TRBV6-3, so those segments were excluded. Most TCR sequences were observed very rarely across donors, whereas some public TCRs were present in many individuals. CMV serostatus was the only immune exposure information available for the cohort. Correlated functional status among segregating V segments might reflect linkage disequilibrium, but an unknown experimental factor could not be ruled out. According to a later genetic analysis, donors in an Asian-associated ancestry cluster had fewer N-insertions in productive TCRs than the roughly 700-donor mean. A further reported finding was that TCR beta sequences accurately predicted the HLA-A and HLA-B alleles for most subjects in the first cohort. HLA typing was unavailable for some donors at each locus, so association tests used only the typed subset. In both the original and validation cohorts, the classifier was reported to diagnose cytomegalovirus status with high specificity and sensitivity. At a false discovery rate of 0.05, a later analysis linked around 15,000 TCR beta sequences to specific HLA alleles. Several of the top co-occurrence clusters appeared to be linked to parvovirus B19, influenza, CMV and Epstein-Barr virus, according to a later analysis. When HLA alleles, especially DR and DQ, strongly co-occurred, TCR associations were difficult to assign to individual alleles. Sequencing depth was assumed to be roughly uniform across donors in the presence/absence analyses, though that assumption may not hold. In vitro tests confirmed that a few of the cytomegalovirus-associated TCR beta chains recognize cytomegalovirus antigens. An association between a missense DCLRE1C variant and V-gene and J-gene trimming of TCR beta chains was found in a later genetic analysis and replicated in an independent cohort. An earlier analysis of several hundred of the donors showed that most TCR beta V segments appeared in productive rearrangements either about 90% or about 30% of the time, which broadly matched IMGT annotations.

As concerns this clone: The target of this receptor is not known. Base qualities are not provided; no much larger clone lies one nucleotide away.

The method behind the library was the immunoSEQ multiplex PCR assay. The multiplex PCR relied on a mix of 60 forward primers for TCR Vbeta segments and 13 reverse primers for TCR Jbeta segments. Amplification of the CDR3 region of rearranged TCR beta genes was performed with a multiplex PCR assay on genomic DNA. On the Illumina HiSeq System, the amplified TCR beta libraries were sequenced as 87-base-pair reads. On the study's bioinformatics: In a later analysis, 80 million or so unique TCR beta chains were counted across the approximately 640 repertoires, and approximately 11 million of these chains were shared by at least two donors. A nearest-neighbor algorithm error-corrected the raw reads and collapsed the reads into unique sequences, merging closely related sequences to remove PCR and sequencing errors. CDR3 sequences were aligned to IMGT reference sequences to assign V, D and J gene segments. For a sequence to be retained, a match of at least six nucleotides to both a V gene segment and a J gene segment was required. Rearrangements were classified as productive when the CDR3 lacked stop codons and remained in frame with V and J, and all other rearrangements were classified as non-productive. CDR3 was defined by IMGT convention, running from the second conserved V-encoded cysteine to the conserved J-encoded phenylalanine. Sequences without an unambiguous match to a single V gene segment were excluded from the earlier analysis of a few hundred of the donors. An earlier analysis of almost 600 of the donors classified V segments as functional when productive rearrangements were above 56.7% and as segregating when the standard deviation between donors was above 5%. A statistical classification framework was built to diagnose cytomegalovirus status from the catalog of TCR beta chain sequences. A later analysis assigned V and J genes by comparing TCR nucleotide sequences with IMGT/GENE-DB human TR gene sequences. A later analysis assigned CDR3 sequences and most-parsimonious VDJ recombination scenarios with the TCRdist pipeline. A later analysis defined each TCR beta chain by its CDR3 amino acid sequence plus V-gene family, and excluded reads lacking a unique V-gene family. In a later analysis, some 600 highly shared, low-generation-probability nucleotide sequences were removed to address suspected cross-contamination and a sequencing artifact. A later analysis calculated a clonal expansion index for each public chain from normalized within-repertoire ranks of inferred template counts. A later analysis computed generation probabilities with a VDJ recombination model fitted to out-of-frame rearrangements, and checked the results against IGoR. Hypergeometric tests were used in a later analysis to score TCR-TCR, TCR-HLA and TCR-CMV co-occurrence, with a repertoire-size bias correction applied to the TCR pairs. In a later analysis, false discovery rates were estimated by permuting HLA or CMV assignments 20 times. In a later analysis, co-occurring TCRs were grouped using DBSCAN, and TCRdist sequence similarity was added for clustering within HLA-allele-positive subsets. For co-occurrence clustering, repertoires with fewer than 30,000 or more than 120,000 public chains were excluded, along with four to six repertoires with anomalous nucleotide sharing. Sourced from immuneACCESS, this table was stored by TCRdb with only in-frame sequences that have V and J called. A share of the clones is absent; for the studies checked, an unresolved V gene accounts for under half, and the remainder has no known explanation. The V and J calls and clone size were taken over from that table, and D and trimming were inferred from the DNA. For this sample the table gives over 75,000 clones, of which over 75% were detected only once. The biggest ten clones account for around 6.6% of the sample.

In total, about 650 healthy bone marrow donors made up the cohort. Cohort members were all nominally healthy when sampled, although unrecorded immune exposures were likely present. The donor was CMV seropositive and was included in the group of 250 to 300 seropositive cohort members. Each donor provided a peripheral blood sample, and peripheral blood mononuclear cells were used for TCR beta sequencing. The Qiagen DNeasy Blood Extraction Kit was used to extract genomic DNA from the blood cell samples. V is reduced by 3 bases and J by 7 bases, leaving a spacing of 12 bases between them. Its CDR3 holds 13 amino acids, cysteine through phenylalanine. The DNA shown is the 39-base CDR3, in frame from base 1. The germline V gene supplies CDR1 SGHVS and CDR2 FQNEAQ.

Input material: PBMCs. The clonotype comes from a man aged 50 to 60 in good health and CMV-seropositive. This chain joins TRBV7-8 to TRBJ1-2; confidence is insufficient to name the D gene. The DNA is as follows: TGTGCCAGCAGCTTGCCGGGAAGTCGTGGCTACACCTTC. The encoded protein is CASSLPGSRGYTF.